One T cell receptor (beta chain) is described in this entry. In the source study's methods: Amplified reference gene primers provided the basis for estimating nucleated cell counts. Generated by immunoSEQ multiplex PCR, the TCRdb table keeps only in-frame clones and is missing some. The DNA was the basis for D and trimming; V, J and clone size are from that table. The sample yields 110,000 or so clones, 80% to 90% seen once. The CDR3 is 14 amino acids. Germline V CDR1 and CDR2: MGHDK, SYGVNS. V was shortened by 4 bases and J by 7 bases, with 16 bases between the two germline ends. This specimen belongs to a study of blood T cell repertoires in COVID-19. Across the study: Italy, Spain and the United States were the sources of the convalescent and acute COVID-19 samples. T cells, B-cell-depleted T cells, or PBMCs supplied cDNA or gDNA.

What was sequenced was peripheral blood. The receptor was derived from a man aged 35 to 55 with acute or convalescent COVID-19. The chain joins TRBV25-1 to TRBJ1-2; possible D gene TRBD1, 5 bases. This chain's CDR3 is CASSGTVGQGGYTF. The CDR3 coding sequence is TGTGCCAGCAGTGGGACGGTGGGGCAGGGTGGCTACACCTTC.